Reported below is one T cell receptor beta chain. The CDR3 spans 14 residues. Looked up from germline, CDR1 is GTSNPN and CDR2 is SVGIG (reference sequence). Trimming cost V 5 bases and J 7 bases, with 17 bases left between them. The repertoire was sequenced with immunoSEQ multiplex PCR; TCRdb's copy has only in-frame clones and lacks some. The table records some 2,100,000 clones, approximately 94% of them present only once. The sample comes from a study of shared clonotypes between healthy human individuals. The rearrangement joins TRBV30 to TRBJ1-4; no clear D. Sequenced material: naive CD4+ T cells sorted from blood. Subset of the sample: CD45RA+ positively selected. The TCR comes from a man younger than 35 in good health. The CDR3 bases are TGTGCCTGGGAGACACGGGATGGACTTGAAAAACTGTTTTTT. Protein sequence: CAWETRDGLEKLFF.